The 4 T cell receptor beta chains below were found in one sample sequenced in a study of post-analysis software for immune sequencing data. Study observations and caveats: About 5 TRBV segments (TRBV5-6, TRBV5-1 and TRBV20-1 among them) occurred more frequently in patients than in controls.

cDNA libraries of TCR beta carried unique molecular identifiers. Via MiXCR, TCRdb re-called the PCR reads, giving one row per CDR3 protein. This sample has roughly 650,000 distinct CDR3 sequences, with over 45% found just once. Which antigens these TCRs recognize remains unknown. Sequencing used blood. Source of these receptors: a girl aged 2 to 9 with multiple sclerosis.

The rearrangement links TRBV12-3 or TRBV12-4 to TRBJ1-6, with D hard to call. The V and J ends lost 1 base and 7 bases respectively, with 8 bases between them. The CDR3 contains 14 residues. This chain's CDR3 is CASSLEGWNSPLHF. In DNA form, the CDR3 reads TGTGCCAGCAGTTTAGAAGGCTGGAATTCACCCCTCCACTTT.

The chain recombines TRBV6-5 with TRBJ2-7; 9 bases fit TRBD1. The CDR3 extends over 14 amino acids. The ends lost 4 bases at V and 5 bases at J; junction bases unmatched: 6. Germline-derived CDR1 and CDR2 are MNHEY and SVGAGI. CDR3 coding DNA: TGTGCCAGCAGTTTCGGGACAGGGTACCACGAGCAGTACTTC. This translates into CASSFGTGYHEQYF.

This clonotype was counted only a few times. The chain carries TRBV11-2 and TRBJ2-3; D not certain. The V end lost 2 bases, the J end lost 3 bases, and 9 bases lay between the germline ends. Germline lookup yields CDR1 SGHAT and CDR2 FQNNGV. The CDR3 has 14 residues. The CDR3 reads CASSLQLGTDTQYF. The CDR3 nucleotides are TGTGCCAGCAGCTTACAGCTGGGGACAGATACGCAGTATTTT. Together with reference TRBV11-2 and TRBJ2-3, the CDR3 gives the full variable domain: EAGVAQSPRYKIIEKRQSVAFWCNPISGHATLYWYQQILGQGPKLLIQFQNNGVVDDSQLPKDRFSAERLKGVDSTLKIQPAKLEDSAVYLCASSLQLGTDTQYFGPGTRLTVL.

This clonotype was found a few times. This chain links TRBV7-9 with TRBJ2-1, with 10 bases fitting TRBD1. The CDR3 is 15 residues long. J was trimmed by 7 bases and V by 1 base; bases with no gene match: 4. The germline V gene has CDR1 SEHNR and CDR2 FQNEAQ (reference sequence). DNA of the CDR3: TGTGCCAGCAGCTTAGGGACAGGGGGACGGAATGAGCAGTTCTTC. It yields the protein CASSLGTGGRNEQFF.